The source of this TCR beta chain is a study of cytomegalovirus exposure and HLA in healthy donors. PCR was performed using 60 Vbeta and 13 Jbeta primers. Only in-frame clones appear in the TCRdb table, and some are missing; sequencing was by immunoSEQ multiplex PCR. The repertoire has 75,000 to 100,000 clones, over 75% of them found once; the top ten carry 3% to 3.5%. The length of the CDR3 is 12 residues. The germline CDR1 and CDR2 sequences are MNHNY and SVGAGI (reference sequence). V lost 6 bases, J lost 12 bases, and 17 bases lay in between. This clone is large (0.1 to 1%). This receptor was identified in a man aged 40-49 years in good health and CMV-seronegative. The sample consisted of PBMCs. The rearrangement links TRBV6-6 to TRBJ1-2, with D possibly being TRBD1 (5 bases). CDR3 in DNA: TGTGCCAGCAGCGCCGGAAGGGGAGGGAACACCTTC. It is translated as CASSAGRGGNTF.